These 15 T cell receptor beta chains came from one sample sequenced in a study of cytomegalovirus exposure and HLA in healthy donors. The repertoire was sequenced with immunoSEQ multiplex PCR; TCRdb's copy has only in-frame clones and lacks some. Of under 70,000 clones in the sample, 85% to 90% are singletons; the top ten hold over 1.5%. Sequences were obtained from PBMCs. Receptor source: a woman under 30 in good health and CMV-seronegative.

In this sample, this clone turned up once. V usage is TRBV7-2 and J usage is TRBJ2-1; 7 bases agree with TRBD2. Germline assignment: CDR1 SGHTA and CDR2 FQGNSA. This CDR3 contains 16 residues. V lost 5 bases to trimming and J lost 4 bases; unmatched junction nucleotides: 11. The CDR3 region has the DNA TGTGCCAGCAGCATCCAAGGCCAGCGGGAATACAATGAGCAGTTCTTC. Residues: CASSIQGQREYNEQFF. Drawing the rest from reference TRBV7-2 and TRBJ2-1, the complete variable domain is GAGVSQSPSNKVTEKGKDVELRCDPISGHTALYWYRQSLGQGLEFLIYFQGNSAPDKSGLPSDRFSAERTGGSVSTLTIQRTQQEDSAVYLCASSIQGQREYNEQFFGPGTRLTVL.

The chain couples TRBV6-1 to TRBJ2-2, with 11 bases that match TRBD1. Trimming at V came to 7 bases and at J to 5 bases, leaving 6 bases not matched to a gene. Germline CDR1 MNHNS, CDR2 SASEGT. CDR3 length: 15 amino acids. The CDR3 region has the DNA TGTGCCAGCAACCAGGACAGGGGGCAAACCGGGGAGCTGTTTTTT. Translated: CASNQDRGQTGELFF.

The J gene is TRBJ2-1, the V gene TRBV7-6; 10 positions match TRBD1. Germline V gene lookup returns CDR1 SGHVS and CDR2 FNYEAQ. V shed 5 bases and J 2 bases; nucleotides not matched to a gene: 6. The CDR3 extends over 16 amino acids. In nucleotides, the CDR3 is TGTGCCAGCAGCCGTCATGGACAGGGGGCCTACAATGAGCAGTTCTTC. As protein: CASSRHGQGAYNEQFF.

The chain couples TRBV7-9 to TRBJ2-1; TRBD2 aligns across 13 bases. The CDR3 has 16 amino acids. CDR1 is SEHNR, CDR2 FQNEAQ, per germline (reference sequence). V shed 5 bases, J shed 4 bases, and the junction held 5 bases outside the gene matches. The CDR3 loop is CASSRGLAGPYNEQFF. CDR3 DNA sequence: TGTGCCAGCAGCCGGGGACTAGCGGGGCCTTACAATGAGCAGTTCTTC. The entire variable domain, with the rest obtained from reference TRBV7-9 and TRBJ2-1, is as follows: DTGVSQNPRHKITKRGQNVTFRCDPISEHNRLYWYRQTLGQGPEFLTYFQNEAQLEKSRLLSDRFSAERPKGSFSTLEIQRTEQGDSAMYLCASSRGLAGPYNEQFFGPGTRLTVL.

This clone came up a few times. A read error may produce the germline difference seen at one junction end. The chain links TRBV11-1 to TRBJ2-1, with D tentatively TRBD2 (7 bases). The V gene's germline CDR1 is SGHAT and CDR2 FQDESV (reference sequence). CDR3 length: 13 amino acids. CDR3 sequence: CASSLSRAGAPVF. As DNA, the CDR3 is TGTGCCAGCAGCTTATCCCGTGCGGGGGCCCCCGTCTTC.

The V call is TRBV7-2, the J call TRBJ1-2; D unclear. In germline, CDR1 is SGHTA, CDR2 FQGNSA. This CDR3 contains 12 residues. The ends were cut back, 11 bases at V and 2 bases at J, with 12 bases in the middle. The CDR3 bases are TGTGCCGTATCATATGCGAACTATGGCTACACCTTC. Its protein product is CAVSYANYGYTF. Supplemented by reference TRBV7-2 and TRBJ1-2, the full variable domain reads GAGVSQSPSNKVTEKGKDVELRCDPISGHTALYWYRQSLGQGLEFLIYFQGNSAPDKSGLPSDRFSAERTGGSVSTLTIQRTQQEDSAVYLCAVSYANYGYTFGSGTRLTVV.

The chain employs TRBV5-1 and TRBJ2-7; D is uncertain. Germline V CDR1 and CDR2: SGHRS, YFSETQ. V lost 4 bases and J lost 7, with 21 bases in between. The CDR3 is 15 residues long. CDR3 protein: CASSPVAEATSEQYF. In DNA form, the CDR3 reads TGCGCCAGCAGCCCCGTGGCAGAGGCGACTTCTGAGCAGTACTTC.

The V call is TRBV5-1, the J call TRBJ1-4; 8 nucleotides align to TRBD1. Trimming cost V 4 bases and J 4 bases; bases outside gene matches: 6. In germline, CDR1 is SGHRS, CDR2 YFSETQ. The CDR3 loop spans 15 amino acids. The CDR3 DNA follows: TGCGCCAGCAGCAGGGGGACAGGAGTTAATGAAAAACTGTTTTTT. Protein sequence: CASSRGTGVNEKLFF.

The J gene is TRBJ1-5, the V gene TRBV7-2; tentative D call: TRBD1 (5 bases). Looked up from germline, CDR1 is SGHTA and CDR2 is FQGNSA. The CDR3 length is 15 residues. V gave up 3 bases and J gave up 0 bases, with 9 bases separating them. The CDR3 reads CASSFQGLSNQPQHF. Here the CDR3 DNA reads TGTGCCAGCAGCTTCCAGGGCCTTAGCAATCAGCCCCAGCATTTT.

This chain links TRBV4-2 with TRBJ2-3; 7 bases are shared with TRBD2. Germline CDR1 is LGHNA and CDR2 is YNFKEQ. This CDR3 spans 16 amino acids. V lost 0 bases and J lost 5; bases outside the gene matches: 8. CDR3 DNA: TGTGCCAGCAGCCAAGATATGGCGGGGGAGGTAGATACGCAGTATTTT. Translation gives CASSQDMAGEVDTQYF.

This chain uses TRBV6-5 with TRBJ2-5; 10 nucleotides align to TRBD1. The V segment lost 5 bases and the J segment 5 bases; nucleotides outside the gene matches: 8. CDR1 MNHEY and CDR2 SVGAGI come from the germline V gene. The CDR3 extends over 15 amino acids. CDR3: CASSPGTGAWETQYF. Here the CDR3 DNA reads TGTGCCAGCAGTCCAGGGACAGGGGCTTGGGAGACCCAGTACTTC.

The CDR3 sequence: CASSFGLAGGQDEQFF. CDR3 sequence (DNA): TGTGCCAGCAGTTTTGGGCTAGCGGGGGGTCAGGATGAGCAGTTCTTC. V usage is TRBV2 and J usage is TRBJ2-1; 11 bases align to TRBD2. The ends lost 5 bases at V and 8 bases at J; junction bases unmatched: 11. The CDR3 spans 16 residues. In germline, CDR1 is SNHLY, CDR2 FYNNEI.

The genes are TRBV19 and TRBJ2-7, with D perhaps matching TRBD1 (6 bases). The CDR3 is 14 residues long. The V gene's germline CDR1 is LNHDA and CDR2 SQIVND (reference sequence). Trimming stripped 2 bases from V and 3 bases from J, with 11 bases between. The CDR3 DNA sequence: TGTGCCAGTAGTATACCGGGACACCTCTACGAGCAGTACTTC. Translated, it gives CASSIPGHLYEQYF. Variable domain in full (rest from reference TRBV19 and TRBJ2-7): DGGITQSPKYLFRKEGQNVTLSCEQNLNHDAMYWYRQDPGQGLRLIYYSQIVNDFQKGDIAEGYSVSREKKESFPLTVTSAQKNPTAFYLCASSIPGHLYEQYFGPGTRLTVT.

This chain links TRBV5-1 with TRBJ1-2; D is uncertain. The CDR3 runs 15 residues. Germline CDR1 and CDR2: SGHRS and YFSETQ. Trimming took 3 bases from V and 0 from J, leaving 12 bases between them. The CDR3 region is CASSYKGVANYGYTF. In DNA, the CDR3 is TGCGCCAGCAGCTACAAGGGAGTTGCTAACTATGGCTACACCTTC.

V gene TRBV4-1 combines with J gene TRBJ2-1, with TRBD2 matching 10 bases. The trim removed 3 bases at V and 7 bases at J, leaving 12 bases unmatched. The CDR3 extends over 17 amino acids. Per germline, CDR1 MGHRA and CDR2 YSYEKL. This CDR3 reads CASSQDLAGAYNNEQFF. CDR3 coding DNA: TGCGCCAGCAGCCAGGACCTAGCGGGAGCATATAATAATGAGCAGTTCTTC.